This TCR beta chain is from a study of regulatory T cells. Every patient with CD3G deficiency had evidence of autoimmunity. Patients aged 2 to 39 years had fewer naive and more memory CD4+ and CD8+ T cells. CD4+ cells were sorted into CD25-high CD127-low regulatory cells and CD25-low CD127-high conventional cells. Study outcomes and limitations: Patient repertoires had restricted TRB V-J pairs and skewed V and J usage, most in Tregs. Hydrophobic residues at CDR3 positions 6 and 7 were enriched in conventional CD4+ T cells of CD3G-deficient patients.

V was clipped by 4 bases and J by 2 bases, with 12 bases between them. The CDR3 spans 14 residues. Germline CDR1 is SGHRS and CDR2 is YFSETQ. Primers: 52 TRBV forward and 13 TRBJ reverse. Measured with immunoSEQ multiplex PCR; TCRdb has only the in-frame clones, and not every one. There are fewer than 20,000 clones in the sample; 70% to 85% occur only once, and less than 9.5% lies in the top ten. About this clone itself: Its antigen is unidentified.

This chain links TRBV5-1 with TRBJ1-2, with D unclear. The sequenced sample consisted of conventional CD4+ T cells sorted from blood. This clonotype originated in a person aged 25 to 39 with CD3G deficiency. DNA of the CDR3: TGCGCCAGCAGCCCCCGGGAGGGAAACTATGGCTACACCTTC. Amino acids: CASSPREGNYGYTF.